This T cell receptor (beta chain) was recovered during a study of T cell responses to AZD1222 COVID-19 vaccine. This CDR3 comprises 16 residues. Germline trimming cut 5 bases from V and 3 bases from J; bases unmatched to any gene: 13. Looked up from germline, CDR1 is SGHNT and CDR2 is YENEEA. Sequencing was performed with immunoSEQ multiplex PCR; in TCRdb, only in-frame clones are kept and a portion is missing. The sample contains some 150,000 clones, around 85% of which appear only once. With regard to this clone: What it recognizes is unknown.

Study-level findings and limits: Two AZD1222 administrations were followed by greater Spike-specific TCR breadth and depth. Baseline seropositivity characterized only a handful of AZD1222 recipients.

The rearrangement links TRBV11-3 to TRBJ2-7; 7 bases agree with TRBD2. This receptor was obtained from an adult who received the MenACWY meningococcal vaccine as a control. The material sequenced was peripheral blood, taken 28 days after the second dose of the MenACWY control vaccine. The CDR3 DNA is TGTGCCAGCAGCCCATCGGAAGCGGGGCCCGTCTACGAGCAGTACTTC. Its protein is CASSPSEAGPVYEQYF. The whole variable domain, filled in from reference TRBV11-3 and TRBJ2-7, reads EAGVVQSPRYKIIEKKQPVAFWCNPISGHNTLYWYLQNLGQGPELLIRYENEEAVDDSQLPKDRFSAERLKGVDSTLKIQPAELGDSAVYLCASSPSEAGPVYEQYFGPGTRLTVT.